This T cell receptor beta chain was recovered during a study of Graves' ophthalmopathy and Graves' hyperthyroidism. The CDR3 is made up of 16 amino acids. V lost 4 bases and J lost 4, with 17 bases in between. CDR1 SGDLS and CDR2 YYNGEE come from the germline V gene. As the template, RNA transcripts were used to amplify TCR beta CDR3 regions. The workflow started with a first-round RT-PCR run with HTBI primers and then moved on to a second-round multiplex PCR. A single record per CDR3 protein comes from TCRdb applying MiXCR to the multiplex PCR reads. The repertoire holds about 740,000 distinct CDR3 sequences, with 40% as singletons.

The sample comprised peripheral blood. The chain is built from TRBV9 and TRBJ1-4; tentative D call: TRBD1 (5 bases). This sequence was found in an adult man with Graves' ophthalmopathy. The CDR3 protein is CASSFQPGLSNEKLFF. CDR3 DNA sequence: TGTGCCAGCAGCTTTCAGCCGGGACTTAGTAATGAAAAACTGTTTTTT. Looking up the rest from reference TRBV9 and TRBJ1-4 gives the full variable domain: DSGVTQTPKHLITATGQRVTLRCSPRSGDLSVYWYQQSLDQGLQFLIQYYNGEERAKGNILERFSAQQFPDLHSELNLSSLELGDSALYFCASSFQPGLSNEKLFFGSGTQLSVL.